This TCR beta chain is from a study of shared clonotypes between healthy human individuals. Each donor was a Caucasian adult residing in Nashville, Tennessee. With regard to this clone: Its antigen is as yet unknown.

On sorted subsets, replicate PCRs used roughly 190 ng DNA, or roughly 30,000 T cell genomes. Assay used: immunoSEQ multiplex PCR; TCRdb lists only in-frame clones, some missing. Here the sample spans approximately 1.5 million clones, around 98.5% being singletons. Study-level findings and limits: Only blood samples were collected, and tissue repertoires likely differ.

Germline V lookup: CDR1 KGHSH, CDR2 LQKENI. This CDR3 has 19 residues. The V and J ends lost 0 bases and 0 bases, in that order; junction bases with no gene match: 9. The TCR sequence derives from a man in his thirties or forties in good health. The chain employs TRBV18 and TRBJ1-4, with 8 positions matching TRBD1. Sequencing was carried out using naive CD4+ T cells sorted from blood. Described subset: CD45RA+ positively selected. The CDR3 DNA is TGTGCCAGCTCACCACCTACTCTCGCAGGGGGCTCAACTAATGAAAAACTGTTTTTT. Its translation: CASSPPTLAGGSTNEKLFF.